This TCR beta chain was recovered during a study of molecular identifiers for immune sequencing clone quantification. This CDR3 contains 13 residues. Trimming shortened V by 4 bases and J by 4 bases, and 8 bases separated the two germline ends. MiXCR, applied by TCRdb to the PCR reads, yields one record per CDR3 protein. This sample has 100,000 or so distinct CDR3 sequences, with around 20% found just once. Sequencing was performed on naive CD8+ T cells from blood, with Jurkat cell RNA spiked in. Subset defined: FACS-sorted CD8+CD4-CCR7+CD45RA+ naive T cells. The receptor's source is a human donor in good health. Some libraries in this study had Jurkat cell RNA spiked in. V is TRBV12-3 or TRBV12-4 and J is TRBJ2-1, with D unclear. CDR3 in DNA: TGTGCCAGCAGTTCGACTGAATACAATGAGCAGTTCTTC. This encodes CASSSTEYNEQFF.